What follows describes a single T cell receptor (beta chain). Its antigen is unknown. This sample is part of a study of T cell responses to AZD1222 COVID-19 vaccine. The CDR3 runs to 16 residues. Trimming removed 8 bases from V and 1 base from J; junction bases left unmatched: 11. Germline loops: CDR1 SGHNT, CDR2 YENEEA. This table comes from immunoSEQ multiplex PCR, and its TCRdb copy is limited to in-frame clones, with some not included. The repertoire holds roughly 130,000 clones, with just over 85% as singletons. Study results and caveats: Rises in breadth and depth of Spike-specific TCRs came after two AZD1222 doses. Unmutated variant regions are reportedly the target of nearly half of TCRs that are spike-specific. Repertoire sampling occurred only after the peak T cell response. Baseline serology detected seropositivity in only five to seven AZD1222 recipients.

This sample comprised peripheral blood, obtained on day 0 of MenACWY control vaccination. The chain is built from TRBV11-3 and TRBJ2-4; TRBD2 aligns across 7 bases. The sequence was collected from an adult in good health. The CDR3 sequence is CASRIEGGRAKNIQYF. CDR3 in DNA: TGTGCCAGCCGTATTGAGGGAGGGCGGGCCAAAAACATTCAGTACTTC. The entire variable domain, with the rest obtained from reference TRBV11-3 and TRBJ2-4, is as follows: EAGVVQSPRYKIIEKKQPVAFWCNPISGHNTLYWYLQNLGQGPELLIRYENEEAVDDSQLPKDRFSAERLKGVDSTLKIQPAELGDSAVYLCASRIEGGRAKNIQYFGAGTRLSVL.